A selection of T cell receptor beta chains follows, all from one sample in a study of blood T cell repertoires in COVID-19. Sequencing was performed with immunoSEQ multiplex PCR; in TCRdb, only in-frame clones are kept and a portion is missing. Of more than 400,000 clones in the sample, approximately 85% were seen once. Sequences were obtained from peripheral blood. These receptors all come from a human donor in a cohort sampled during active COVID-19. Each CDR3 is given with its conserved first and last residue. Each record gives: clone size, V gene, D gene, J gene, CDR3 protein, CDR3 DNA. D genes are given only for firm matches. The listing skips clone size in some rows; elsewhere it reads once, few, many or a size class.

abundance: .; v_gene: TRBV4-3; d_gene: .; j_gene: TRBJ1-1; CDR3aa: CASSQAYTENTEAFF; CDR3nt: TGCGCCAGCAGCCAAGCCTACACAGAGAACACTGAAGCTTTCTTT
abundance: once; v_gene: TRBV25-1; d_gene: TRBD1; j_gene: TRBJ1-1; CDR3aa: CASSDLAGGRMNTEAFF; CDR3nt: TGTGCCAGCAGCGATCTGGCAGGGGGACGCATGAACACTGAAGCTTTCTTT
abundance: once; v_gene: TRBV11-1; d_gene: .; j_gene: TRBJ1-3; CDR3aa: CASSLTGIGMWNTIYF; CDR3nt: TGTGCCAGCAGCTTGACGGGGATTGGGATGTGGAACACCATATATTTT
abundance: .; v_gene: TRBV7-3; d_gene: .; j_gene: TRBJ2-2; CDR3aa: CASSLLGHLNTGELFF; CDR3nt: TGTGCCAGCAGCTTATTGGGACACCTAAACACCGGGGAGCTGTTTTTT
abundance: .; v_gene: TRBV19; d_gene: TRBD2; j_gene: TRBJ2-7; CDR3aa: CASSQLAGAPWDEQYF; CDR3nt: TGTGCCAGTAGTCAACTAGCGGGAGCCCCCTGGGACGAGCAGTACTTC
abundance: .; v_gene: TRBV7-2; d_gene: .; j_gene: TRBJ2-1; CDR3aa: CASSLVAGTLSEQFF; CDR3nt: TGTGCCAGCAGCTTAGTTGCGGGAACCCTCAGTGAGCAGTTCTTC
abundance: few; v_gene: TRBV11-2; d_gene: TRBD1; j_gene: TRBJ1-1; CDR3aa: CASSLRQGAFGAEAFF; CDR3nt: TGTGCCAGCAGCTTGAGACAGGGGGCTTTCGGGGCTGAAGCTTTCTTT
abundance: .; v_gene: TRBV6-5; d_gene: .; j_gene: TRBJ1-1; CDR3aa: CASSKTVGTEAFF; CDR3nt: TGTGCCAGCAGTAAAACAGTGGGCACTGAAGCTTTCTTT
abundance: .; v_gene: TRBV6-2/TRBV6-3; d_gene: TRBD1; j_gene: TRBJ1-5; CDR3aa: CASSQDGTGVQPQHF; CDR3nt: TGTGCCAGCAGCCAGGACGGGACAGGGGTTCAGCCCCAGCATTTT
abundance: .; v_gene: TRBV5-1; d_gene: TRBD2; j_gene: TRBJ2-1; CDR3aa: CASSPIAGNNEQFF; CDR3nt: TGCGCCAGCAGCCCCATAGCGGGGAACAATGAGCAGTTCTTC
abundance: .; v_gene: TRBV6-1; d_gene: .; j_gene: TRBJ1-4; CDR3aa: CASSEDTGAPLFF; CDR3nt: TGTGCCAGCAGTGAGGATACAGGAGCCCCCCTGTTTTTT
abundance: once; v_gene: TRBV6-5; d_gene: TRBD1; j_gene: TRBJ2-7; CDR3aa: CASRLRQGTTYEQYF; CDR3nt: TGTGCCAGCAGATTGCGACAGGGGACCACCTACGAGCAGTACTTC
abundance: .; v_gene: TRBV9; d_gene: .; j_gene: TRBJ2-3; CDR3aa: CASSVGPPGTLTDTQYF; CDR3nt: TGTGCCAGCAGCGTAGGTCCCCCGGGAACCCTCACAGATACGCAGTATTTT
abundance: .; v_gene: TRBV11-2; d_gene: .; j_gene: TRBJ2-3; CDR3aa: CASSLDRAGSRGTDTQYF; CDR3nt: TGTGCCAGCAGCTTAGATCGGGCCGGATCGAGGGGCACAGATACGCAGTATTTT
abundance: .; v_gene: TRBV5-1; d_gene: TRBD2; j_gene: TRBJ2-1; CDR3aa: CASSQGTSGSQGEQFF; CDR3nt: TGCGCCAGCAGCCAGGGGACTAGCGGGAGTCAAGGTGAGCAGTTCTTC
abundance: .; v_gene: TRBV9; d_gene: TRBD2; j_gene: TRBJ2-5; CDR3aa: CASSKGLAVQETQYF; CDR3nt: TGTGCCAGCAGCAAAGGACTAGCGGTCCAAGAGACCCAGTACTTC
abundance: .; v_gene: TRBV5-5; d_gene: TRBD1; j_gene: TRBJ1-1; CDR3aa: CASITNPTGYTEAFF; CDR3nt: TGTGCCAGCATCACGAACCCGACAGGGTACACTGAAGCTTTCTTT
abundance: .; v_gene: TRBV16; d_gene: .; j_gene: TRBJ2-5; CDR3aa: CASSLNSGSGEPQYF; CDR3nt: TGTGCCAGCAGCCTCAACTCCGGGAGCGGTGAGCCCCAGTACTTC
abundance: .; v_gene: TRBV11-2; d_gene: TRBD1; j_gene: TRBJ2-4; CDR3aa: CASSSLTGIGDIQYF; CDR3nt: TGTGCCAGCAGCTCCCTGACAGGGATCGGTGACATTCAGTACTTC
abundance: .; v_gene: TRBV12-5; d_gene: TRBD1; j_gene: TRBJ2-3; CDR3aa: CASGLGDRGSDTQYF; CDR3nt: TGTGCTAGTGGTTTGGGGGACAGGGGATCAGATACGCAGTATTTT
abundance: .; v_gene: TRBV10-3; d_gene: .; j_gene: TRBJ1-2; CDR3aa: CAISAEVDYGYTF; CDR3nt: TGTGCCATCAGTGCGGAGGTGGACTATGGCTACACCTTC
abundance: .; v_gene: TRBV18; d_gene: .; j_gene: TRBJ1-2; CDR3aa: CASSIGQYGYTF; CDR3nt: TGTGCCAGCTCAATAGGACAGTATGGCTACACCTTC
abundance: .; v_gene: TRBV2; d_gene: .; j_gene: TRBJ2-3; CDR3aa: CASSELVQADTQYF; CDR3nt: TGTGCCAGCAGTGAACTAGTACAAGCAGATACGCAGTATTTT
abundance: .; v_gene: TRBV3-1/TRBV3-2; d_gene: TRBD1; j_gene: TRBJ2-7; CDR3aa: CASSQDLVGQGRYEQYF; CDR3nt: TGTGCCAGCAGCCAAGATCTTGTGGGACAGGGGCGCTACGAGCAGTACTTC
abundance: .; v_gene: TRBV5-1; d_gene: .; j_gene: TRBJ2-1; CDR3aa: CASFLGHRDRYNEQFF; CDR3nt: TGCGCCAGCTTCCTCGGGCACAGGGACCGGTACAATGAGCAGTTCTTC
abundance: .; v_gene: TRBV4-1; d_gene: TRBD1; j_gene: TRBJ1-6; CDR3aa: CASSQEAGTGGLSSYNSPLHF; CDR3nt: TGCGCCAGCAGCCAAGAAGCCGGGACAGGGGGTTTGAGCTCCTATAATTCACCCCTCCACTTT